This T cell receptor (beta chain) derives from a study of T cell changes during pregnancy in multiple sclerosis. Produced via immunoSEQ multiplex PCR; TCRdb's table is partial and in-frame only. Found here are 20,000 to 25,000 clones, roughly 84% of them singletons; the top ten hold about 7.4%. V was cut by 2 bases and J by 3 bases, with 10 bases left in between. The germline V gene has CDR1 MNHNY and CDR2 SVGAGI (reference sequence). The CDR3 contains 14 residues. This receptor was taken from a female donor with multiple sclerosis, enrolled in a pregnancy study. The sample here was CD8+ T cells from peripheral blood mononuclear cells, taken before pregnancy. The genes are TRBV6-6 and TRBJ1-2; tentative D call: TRBD1 (5 bases). CDR3 residues: CASSYVGGDYGYTF. The CDR3 nucleotides are TGTGCCAGCAGTTACGTGGGGGGTGACTATGGCTACACCTTC.